This T cell receptor (beta chain) was identified during a study of cytomegalovirus exposure and HLA in healthy donors. Study results and caveats: Reportedly, diagnosis of cytomegalovirus status by the classifier showed high specificity and sensitivity. Reportedly, TCR beta sequences accurately predicted HLA-A and HLA-B alleles in most subjects. Relative to equally common others, HLA-associated TCR beta chains showed greater clonal expansion in a later analysis.

The CDR3 covers 15 residues. After removal of 0 bases from V and 6 bases from J, the junction contained 7 bases not matched to a gene. Per germline, CDR1 SQVTM and CDR2 ANQGSEA. This clone has a handful of counts. The antigen remains undetermined. PCR primers comprised 60 Vbeta and 13 Jbeta primers. Assay used: immunoSEQ multiplex PCR; TCRdb lists only in-frame clones, some missing. The sample consists of over 150,000 clones, around 74% of them appearing once. The chain has TRBV29-1 and TRBJ2-1; TRBD1 matches 8 bases. The sequencing input was PBMCs. This receptor was identified in a male donor in good health and CMV-seronegative. CDR3 DNA sequence: TGCAGCGTTGAAGACGGACAGGGATGGGGCAATGAGCAGTTCTTC. This translates into CSVEDGQGWGNEQFF.